A selection of T cell receptor beta chains follows, all from one sample in a study of cytomegalovirus exposure and HLA in healthy donors. Assay: immunoSEQ multiplex PCR; the TCRdb copy retains only in-frame clones and omits some. Seen in this sample are 130,000 or so clones; the ten most common clones hold about 2.2%. The specimen was PBMCs. The receptors come from a woman aged 18-30 years in good health and CMV-seronegative. The CDR3 runs from the conserved cysteine through the conserved F or W. D genes are given only for firm matches.

TRBJ1-2 TRBV28 - TGTGCCTCCTTGGGGGGGCGAACTAACTATGGCTACACCTTC CASLGGRTNYGYTF
TRBJ2-1 TRBV10-3 - TGTGCCATCAGTCTTCCGGGGAATGAGCAGTTCTTC CAISLPGNEQFF
TRBJ2-3 TRBV2 TRBD2 TGTGCCAGCATGCGGGAGGTCACAGATACGCAGTATTTT CASMREVTDTQYF
TRBJ2-5 TRBV11-2 - TGTGCCAGCAGCTTTAGAGGCGGCCTCGTCCAAGAGACCCAGTACTTC CASSFRGGLVQETQYF
TRBJ1-1 TRBV5-1 TRBD1 TGCGCCAGCAGCTTGGGCTGGGGGACAGGGAACACTGAAGCTTTCTTT CASSLGWGTGNTEAFF
TRBJ2-1 TRBV5-1 TRBD2 TGCGCCAGCAGCTTGATTCTCGGGGGGTCCTACAATGAGCAGTTCTTC CASSLILGGSYNEQFF
TRBJ2-3 TRBV18 TRBD2 TGTGCCAGCTCACCACCGGGACTTGCGGGAGGTTTCACAGATACGCAGTATTTT CASSPPGLAGGFTDTQYF
TRBJ2-3 TRBV5-1 - TGCGCCAGCAATTCCGGGACTGTTACAGATACGCAGTATTTT CASNSGTVTDTQYF
TRBJ2-5 TRBV29-1 TRBD1 TGCAGCGTTGACCGGACAGGGCGGAGGCAAGAGACCCAGTACTTC CSVDRTGRRQETQYF
TRBJ2-7 TRBV7-9 TRBD2 TGTGCCAGCAGCTTAGACGGGACTAGCGGGAGGGTGCAGTACTTC CASSLDGTSGRVQYF
TRBJ2-7 TRBV5-5 - TGTGCCAGCAGTCAGGTGAGCAGGGGCTCCTACGAGCAGTACTTC CASSQVSRGSYEQYF
TRBJ2-7 TRBV10-3 - TGTGCCATCAGTGGCGATACTAGGGACGAGCAGTACTTC CAISGDTRDEQYF
TRBJ2-2 TRBV4-2 - TGTGCCAGCAGTCAAGATCGCACGAGTAGCACCGGGGAGCTGTTTTTT CASSQDRTSSTGELFF
TRBJ1-2 TRBV11-2 - TGTGCCAGCAGCTTAGGGGGGGATGGTGGCTACACCTTC CASSLGGDGGYTF
TRBJ1-1 TRBV7-9 - TGTGCCAGCAGCCGCAGAGGGGGGGCCGGTGAAGCTTTCTTT CASSRRGGAGEAFF
TRBJ1-2 TRBV2 - TGTGCCAGCAGTTGGCCCGAAGCTAACTATGGCTACACCTTC CASSWPEANYGYTF
TRBJ2-2 TRBV5-1 - TGCGCCAGCAGCTTGCAGGGTTCGACCGGGGAGCTGTTTTTT CASSLQGSTGELFF
TRBJ2-1 TRBV7-3 TRBD1 TGTGCCAGCAGCAACACAGGGGTGGGCGATGAGCAGTTCTTC CASSNTGVGDEQFF
TRBJ2-1 TRBV5-1 TRBD2 TGCGCCAGCAGCTTCCGTAGCGGGAGGACTAACAATGAGCAGTTCTTC CASSFRSGRTNNEQFF
TRBJ1-1 TRBV7-9 - TGTGCCAGCAGCTTATCGGGAGCTGTTATGAACACTGAAGCTTTCTTT CASSLSGAVMNTEAFF
TRBJ1-2 TRBV27 TRBD1 TGTGCCAGCAGAAGGGGACAGGGAAGGGCTAACTATGGCTACACCTTC CASRRGQGRANYGYTF
TRBJ1-2 TRBV5-5 - TGTGCCAGCAGCTTGGGGCAGGGAAATGGCTACACCTTC CASSLGQGNGYTF
TRBJ2-3 TRBV6-1 - TGTGCCAGCAGTGAAGCTGGTGGAGGAAGCACAGATACGCAGTATTTT CASSEAGGGSTDTQYF
TRBJ1-1 TRBV7-9 - TGTGCCAGCAGCTTAGTTCTGCAGACTGAAGCTTTCTTT CASSLVLQTEAFF
TRBJ2-3 TRBV11-3 - TGTGCCAGCAGCCCCGGCGGCAGAACAGATACGCAGTATTTT CASSPGGRTDTQYF
TRBJ1-1 TRBV29-1 - TGCAGCGTTGACAGGGGTAGGGCTTTCTTT CSVDRGRAFF
TRBJ1-2 TRBV15 - TGTGCCACCAGCAGAGATCGTGCCTTGGGAGGTGCCTATGGCTACACCTTC CATSRDRALGGAYGYTF
TRBJ1-1 TRBV9 TRBD1 TGTGCCAGCAGCCGGCAGGGGGATGAAGCTTTCTTT CASSRQGDEAFF
TRBJ2-7 TRBV7-6 TRBD2 TGTGCCAGCAGCTTACGGGAGGGCCCCTCCTACGAGCAGTACTTC CASSLREGPSYEQYF
TRBJ1-4 TRBV29-1 - TGCAGCGTTGAAGATAAGGCGCGGGAAACACTGTTTTTT CSVEDKARETLFF
TRBJ1-1 TRBV6-5 - TGTGCCAGCAGTTACGGTCGACAACGGATGAACACTGAAGCTTTCTTT CASSYGRQRMNTEAFF
TRBJ2-3 TRBV7-9 TRBD1 TGTGCCAGCAGCTTTGATGGGACAGGGTCTTTAGATACGCAGTATTTT CASSFDGTGSLDTQYF
TRBJ1-5 TRBV19 - TGTGCCAGTAGTGCCCACAGCGGGCAACCCCAGCATTTT CASSAHSGQPQHF
TRBJ1-4 TRBV4-1 - TGCGCCAGCAGCCAGGGAAGGGGCCTTAATGAAAAACTGTTTTTT CASSQGRGLNEKLFF
TRBJ2-1 TRBV7-3 TRBD2 TGTGCCAGCAGCTTTACCGGGACTAGCGGGATAGCTGAGCAGTTCTTC CASSFTGTSGIAEQFF
TRBJ2-3 TRBV6-4 TRBD1 TGTGCCAGCAGTGAGACAGGGGATGTAGATACGCAGTATTTT CASSETGDVDTQYF
TRBJ2-1 TRBV6-1 - TGTGCCAGCAGTGAATCCGCAGGGGTCTACAATGAGCAGTTCTTC CASSESAGVYNEQFF
TRBJ2-1 TRBV7-3 - TGTGCCAGCAGCTTAAGAGACAACTACAATGAGCAGTTCTTC CASSLRDNYNEQFF
TRBJ1-1 TRBV29-1 - TGCAGCGTTGACTGGGGAGACACTGAAGCTTTCTTT CSVDWGDTEAFF
TRBJ1-5 TRBV2 - TGTGCCAGCAGTGAGGGGCGCGTGAGTAATCAGCCCCAGCATTTT CASSEGRVSNQPQHF
TRBJ1-2 TRBV5-6 - TGTGCCAGCAGCTCTACCTATGGCTACACCTTC CASSSTYGYTF
TRBJ2-1 TRBV5-1 - TGCGCCAGCAGCTTGAAAGCCTCCTACAATGAGCAGTTCTTC CASSLKASYNEQFF
TRBJ1-1 TRBV29-1 - TGCAGCGTCGAACTCGGGAGTCGGAGTAGGGGAGCTTTCTTT CSVELGSRSRGAFF
TRBJ2-2 TRBV7-6 TRBD1 TGTGCCAGCAGCTATCAAAACCCGGGACAGGGAATGACCGGGGAGCTGTTTTTT CASSYQNPGQGMTGELFF
TRBJ2-1 TRBV30 - TGTGCCTGGAATGGCGGAACCTACAATGAGCAGTTCTTC CAWNGGTYNEQFF
TRBJ2-5 TRBV19 TRBD2 TGTGCCAGTAGTGTTCTTTGGGGTGCGGGAGGGGGTCAGACCCAGTACTTC CASSVLWGAGGGQTQYF
TRBJ1-2 TRBV11-2 - TGTGCCAGCAGCCCAGATGCAAACTATGGCTACACCTTC CASSPDANYGYTF
TRBJ2-7 TRBV19 TRBD2 TGTGCCAGTAGTGTAGCCGGGACTAGGCCAACCAGAACCTACGAGCAGTACTTC CASSVAGTRPTRTYEQYF
TRBJ2-1 TRBV11-3 - TGTGCCAGCAGCTTAGTCGGGACATGGAATGAGCAGTTCTTC CASSLVGTWNEQFF
TRBJ2-1 TRBV5-5 - TGTGCCAGCAGCTCCAGTATAGGCCCGACACTTTACAATGAGCAGTTCTTC CASSSSIGPTLYNEQFF
TRBJ2-2 TRBV7-9 TRBD2 TGTGCCAGCAGCTTATCTGGGAGGGACACCGGGGAGCTGTTTTTT CASSLSGRDTGELFF
TRBJ2-1 TRBV7-2 TRBD2 TGTGCCAGCAGCCCCCTCGGGACTAGCGGCTACAATGAGCAGTTCTTC CASSPLGTSGYNEQFF
TRBJ2-3 TRBV28 - TGTGCCAGCAGTTCCCTGGCGGGATCTAGCACAGATACGCAGTATTTT CASSSLAGSSTDTQYF
TRBJ2-2 TRBV7-6 - TGTGCCAGCAGCTTTACTAGTGGGGAAACCGGGGAGCTGTTTTTT CASSFTSGETGELFF
TRBJ1-5 TRBV4-1 TRBD1 TGCGCCAGCAGCAACAGGGGGGAACAGCCCCAGCATTTT CASSNRGEQPQHF
TRBJ1-1 TRBV7-9 TRBD1 TGTGCCAGCAGCCAGGGGGCAGTTAACACTGAAGCTTTCTTT CASSQGAVNTEAFF
TRBJ2-3 TRBV11-2 - TGTGCCAGCAGCTTAGGCGTGAATACGCAGTATTTT CASSLGVNTQYF